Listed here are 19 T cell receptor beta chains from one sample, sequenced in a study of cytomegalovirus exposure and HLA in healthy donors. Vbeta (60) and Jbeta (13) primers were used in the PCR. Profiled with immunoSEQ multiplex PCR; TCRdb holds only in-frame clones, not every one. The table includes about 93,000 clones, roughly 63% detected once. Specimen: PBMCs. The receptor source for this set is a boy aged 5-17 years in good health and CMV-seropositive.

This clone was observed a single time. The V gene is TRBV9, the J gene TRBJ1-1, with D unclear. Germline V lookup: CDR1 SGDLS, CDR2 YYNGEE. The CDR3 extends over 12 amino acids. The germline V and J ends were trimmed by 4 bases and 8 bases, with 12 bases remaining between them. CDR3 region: CASSPSGSEAFF. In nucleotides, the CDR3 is TGTGCCAGCAGCCCGAGTGGGAGCGAAGCTTTCTTT.

CDR3 amino acids: CSVSRGGSYEQYF. In DNA, the CDR3 is TGCAGCGTTTCCCGGGGGGGCTCCTACGAGCAGTACTTC. The gene calls are TRBV29-1 and TRBJ2-7, with 8 bases aligning to TRBD2. This CDR3 contains 13 residues. Looked up from germline, CDR1 is SQVTM and CDR2 is ANQGSEA. The J segment lost 0 bases and the V segment lost 5 bases, leaving 3 bases of the junction unmatched.

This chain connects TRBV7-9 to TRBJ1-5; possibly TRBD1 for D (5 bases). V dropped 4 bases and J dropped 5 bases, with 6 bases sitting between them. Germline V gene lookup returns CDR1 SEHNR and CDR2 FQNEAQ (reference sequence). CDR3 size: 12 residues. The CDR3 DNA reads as TGTGCCAGCAGCTCGGGGGATCAGCCCCAGCATTTT. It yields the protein CASSSGDQPQHF.

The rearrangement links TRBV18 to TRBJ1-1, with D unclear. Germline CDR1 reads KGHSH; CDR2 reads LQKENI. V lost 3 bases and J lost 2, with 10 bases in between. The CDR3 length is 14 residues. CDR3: CASSPYGLNTEAFF. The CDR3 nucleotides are TGTGCCAGCTCACCTTATGGACTTAACACTGAAGCTTTCTTT.

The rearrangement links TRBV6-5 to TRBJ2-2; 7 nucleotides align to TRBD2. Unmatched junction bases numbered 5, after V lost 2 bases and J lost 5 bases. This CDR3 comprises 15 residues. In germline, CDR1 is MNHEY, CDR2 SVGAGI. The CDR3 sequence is CASSYASGRTGELFF. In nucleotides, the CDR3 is TGTGCCAGCAGTTACGCTAGCGGTAGAACCGGGGAGCTGTTTTTT.

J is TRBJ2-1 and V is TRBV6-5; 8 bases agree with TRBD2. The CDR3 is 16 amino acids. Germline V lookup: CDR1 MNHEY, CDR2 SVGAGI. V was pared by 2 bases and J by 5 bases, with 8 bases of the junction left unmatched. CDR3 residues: CASSYAARAGDNEQFF. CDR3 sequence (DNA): TGTGCCAGCAGTTACGCAGCTAGAGCGGGGGACAATGAGCAGTTCTTC.

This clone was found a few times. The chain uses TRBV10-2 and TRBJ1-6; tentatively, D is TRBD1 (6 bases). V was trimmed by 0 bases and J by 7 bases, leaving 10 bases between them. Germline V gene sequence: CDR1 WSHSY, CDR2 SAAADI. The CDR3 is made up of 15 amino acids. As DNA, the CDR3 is TGCGCCAGCAGTGAGTCGAAACAGGGAAATTCACCCCTCCACTTT. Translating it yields CASSESKQGNSPLHF.

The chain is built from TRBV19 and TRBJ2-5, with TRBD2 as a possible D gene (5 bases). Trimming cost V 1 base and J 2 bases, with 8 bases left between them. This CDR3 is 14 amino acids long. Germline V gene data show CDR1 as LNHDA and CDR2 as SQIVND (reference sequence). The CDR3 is CASSIGGNQETQYF. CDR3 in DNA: TGTGCCAGTAGTATAGGAGGGAATCAAGAGACCCAGTACTTC. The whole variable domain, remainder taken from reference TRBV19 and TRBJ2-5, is DGGITQSPKYLFRKEGQNVTLSCEQNLNHDAMYWYRQDPGQGLRLIYYSQIVNDFQKGDIAEGYSVSREKKESFPLTVTSAQKNPTAFYLCASSIGGNQETQYFGPGTRLLVL.

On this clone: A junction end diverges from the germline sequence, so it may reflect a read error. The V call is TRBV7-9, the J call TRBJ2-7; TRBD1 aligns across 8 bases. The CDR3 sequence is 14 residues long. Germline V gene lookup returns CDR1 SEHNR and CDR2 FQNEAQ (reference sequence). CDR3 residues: CSSSRGTGLDEQYF. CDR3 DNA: TGTTCCAGCAGCCGAGGGACAGGCTTAGACGAGCAGTACTTC.

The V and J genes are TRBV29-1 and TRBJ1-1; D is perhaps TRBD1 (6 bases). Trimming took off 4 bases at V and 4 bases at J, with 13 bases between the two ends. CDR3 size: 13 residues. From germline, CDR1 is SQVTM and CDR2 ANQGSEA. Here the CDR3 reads CSVGGGDTTEAFF. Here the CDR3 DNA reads TGCAGCGTTGGGGGGGGCGATACCACTGAAGCTTTCTTT.

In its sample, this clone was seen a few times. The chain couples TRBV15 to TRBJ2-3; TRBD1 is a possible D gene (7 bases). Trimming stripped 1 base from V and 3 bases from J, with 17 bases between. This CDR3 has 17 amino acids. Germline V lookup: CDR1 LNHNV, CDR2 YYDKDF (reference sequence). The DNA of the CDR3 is TGTGCCACCAGCAGAGTAGGCAGGGGGAGGTGGACAGATACGCAGTATTTT. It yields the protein CATSRVGRGRWTDTQYF.

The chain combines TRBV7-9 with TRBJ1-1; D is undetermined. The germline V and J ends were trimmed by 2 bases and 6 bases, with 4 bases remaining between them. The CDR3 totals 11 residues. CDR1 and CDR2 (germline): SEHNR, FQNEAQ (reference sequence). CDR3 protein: CASSLLSEAFF. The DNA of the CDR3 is TGTGCCAGCAGCTTACTCTCTGAAGCTTTCTTT.

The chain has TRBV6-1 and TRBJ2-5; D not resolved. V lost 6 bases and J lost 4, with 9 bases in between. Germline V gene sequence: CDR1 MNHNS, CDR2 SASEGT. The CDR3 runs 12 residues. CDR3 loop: CASRASRETQYF. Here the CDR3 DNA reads TGTGCCAGCAGGGCATCTCGAGAGACCCAGTACTTC.

In DNA form, the CDR3 reads TGTGCCAGCAGCCAAGATGCGAGGGGGCAAGAGAATTCACCCCTCCACTTT. Amino acid sequence: CASSQDARGQENSPLHF. The chain has TRBV4-2 and TRBJ1-6; 7 bases are a match to TRBD1. The germline gives CDR1 LGHNA, CDR2 YNFKEQ. V gave up 0 bases and J gave up 7 bases; unmatched junction bases: 9. CDR3 size: 17 residues.

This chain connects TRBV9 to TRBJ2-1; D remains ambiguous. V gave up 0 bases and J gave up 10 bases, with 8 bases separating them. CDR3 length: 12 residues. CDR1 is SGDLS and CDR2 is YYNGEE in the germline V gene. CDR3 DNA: TGTGCCAGCAGCGTAGAAGTGGGCGAGCAGTTCTTC. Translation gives CASSVEVGEQFF.

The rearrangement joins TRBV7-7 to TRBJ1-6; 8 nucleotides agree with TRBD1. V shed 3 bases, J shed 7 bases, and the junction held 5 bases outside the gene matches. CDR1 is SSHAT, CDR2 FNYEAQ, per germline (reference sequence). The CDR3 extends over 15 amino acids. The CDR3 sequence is CASSFQDRDNSPLHF. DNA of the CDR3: TGTGCCAGCAGCTTCCAGGACAGGGACAATTCACCCCTCCACTTT.

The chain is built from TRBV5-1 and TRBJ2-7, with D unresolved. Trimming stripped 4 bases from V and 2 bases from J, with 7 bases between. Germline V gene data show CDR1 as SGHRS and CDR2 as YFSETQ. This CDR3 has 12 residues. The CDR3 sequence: CASSAQTYEQYF. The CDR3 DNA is TGCGCCAGCAGCGCACAAACCTACGAGCAGTACTTC.

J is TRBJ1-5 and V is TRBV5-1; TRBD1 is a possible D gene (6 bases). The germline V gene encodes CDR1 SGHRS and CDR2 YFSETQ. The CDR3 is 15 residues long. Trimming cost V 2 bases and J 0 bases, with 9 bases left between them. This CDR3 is CASSFSGDSNQPQHF. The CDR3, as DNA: TGCGCCAGCAGCTTCTCAGGGGATAGCAATCAGCCCCAGCATTTT.

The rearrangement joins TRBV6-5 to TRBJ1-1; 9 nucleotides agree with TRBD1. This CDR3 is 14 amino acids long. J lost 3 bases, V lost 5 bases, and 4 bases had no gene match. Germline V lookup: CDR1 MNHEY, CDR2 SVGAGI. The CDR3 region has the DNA TGTGCCAGCAGTGGACAGGGGCGGTACACTGAAGCTTTCTTT. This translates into CASSGQGRYTEAFF.